These 7 T cell receptor beta chains originate from one sample sequenced in a study of blood T cell repertoires in COVID-19. Generated by immunoSEQ multiplex PCR, the TCRdb table keeps only in-frame clones and is missing some. The sample lists some 300,000 clones, just under 90% occurring once. The sample consisted of peripheral blood. The receptors here all came from a woman between 45 and 65 years old with COVID-19, enrolled during active disease.

This sequence joins TRBV30 and TRBJ2-7, with D perhaps TRBD1 (6 bases). CDR3 size: 16 residues. Germline V gene data show CDR1 as GTSNPN and CDR2 as SVGIG (reference sequence). Trimming left V 0 bases short and J 3 bases short, with 18 bases between. The CDR3 region has the DNA TGTGCCTGGAGTGTATTCCGTTCGGACAGCGGCTACGAGCAGTACTTC. Translated: CAWSVFRSDSGYEQYF.

Regarding this clone: The DNA is omitted, as the CDR3 cannot be located on it reliably, and the CDR3 follows TCRdb's listing. The chain combines TRBV7-2 with TRBJ2-3; the D call in the table, TRBD1, was not verified against the DNA. The CDR3 adds up to 18 amino acids, both ends counted. From germline, CDR1 is SGHTA and CDR2 FQGNSA. The CDR3 region is CASSLWVVGQGATYGPYF.

To note about this clone: Within the sample, other DNA sequences also encode this same CDR3. The chain links TRBV7-2 to TRBJ2-5; D ambiguous. The CDR3 has 11 amino acids. V dropped 5 bases and J dropped 4 bases, with 5 bases sitting between them. From germline, CDR1 is SGHTA and CDR2 FQGNSA. DNA of the CDR3: TGTGCCAGCAGCCCAGGAGAGACCCAGTACTTC. The encoded protein is CASSPGETQYF.

V is TRBV30 and J is TRBJ1-1; no definite D call. The CDR3 is made up of 13 amino acids. CDR1 is GTSNPN and CDR2 is SVGIG in the germline V gene (reference sequence). V was trimmed by 5 bases and J by 5 bases, leaving 15 bases between them. Written as DNA, the CDR3 is TGTGCCTGGGGTTCGGGAGGTGGGACTGAAGCTTTCTTT. Its protein product is CAWGSGGGTEAFF.

This clone was counted once. The chain carries TRBV10-3 and TRBJ2-7; 9 nucleotides match TRBD2. Per germline, CDR1 ENHRY and CDR2 SYGVKD. This CDR3 has 15 amino acids. Trimming took 6 bases from V and 3 from J; bases not matched to a gene: 9. In DNA form, the CDR3 reads TGTGCCATCAGCAAAAGAGGGACTAGCCGCTACGAGCAGTACTTC. Protein sequence: CAISKRGTSRYEQYF.

The gene calls are TRBV19 and TRBJ2-7, with TRBD2 as a possible D gene (5 bases). Per germline, CDR1 LNHDA and CDR2 SQIVND (reference sequence). The ends were cut back, 6 bases at V and 2 bases at J, with 11 bases in the middle. The CDR3 is made up of 13 amino acids. The CDR3 loop is CASSFSGAYEQYF. The DNA for the CDR3 is TGTGCCAGTAGCTTCTCCGGGGCCTACGAGCAGTACTTC.

J is TRBJ1-4 and V is TRBV30, with D tentatively TRBD1 (5 bases). Germline V lookup: CDR1 GTSNPN, CDR2 SVGIG (reference sequence). Deletions cut 5 bases from V and 5 bases from J, with 12 bases between. The CDR3 loop spans 13 amino acids. DNA of the CDR3: TGTGCCTGGCGGGACTCGAGAAATGAAAAACTGTTTTTT. It translates to CAWRDSRNEKLFF.